This is a list of T cell receptor beta chains from one sample in a study of Graves' ophthalmopathy and Graves' hyperthyroidism. TCRdb re-called the multiplex PCR reads with MiXCR, one entry per CDR3 protein. The table has 170,000 or so distinct CDR3 sequences, around two fifths seen once. Sequenced: peripheral blood. These receptors were collected from a young man with Graves' ophthalmopathy. Both conserved end residues are part of each CDR3. Each record gives: clone size, V gene, J gene, D gene, CDR3 DNA, CDR3 protein. D genes are given only for firm matches. Clone size is shown for a subset of rows, as once, few, many or a class of expanded clone.

>-|TRBV24-1|TRBJ2-2|-
TGTGCCACCAGTGGGACCGGCCATATCGGGGAGCTGTTTTTT
CATSGTGHIGELFF
>-|TRBV11-2|TRBJ1-2|-
TGTGCCAGCAGCCCCAGACAGGTTACTAGCGGCTACACCTTC
CASSPRQVTSGYTF
>-|TRBV6-1|TRBJ1-2|-
TGTGCCAGCACGAGGGCAGGGGCCAATGGCTACACCTTC
CASTRAGANGYTF
>-|TRBV20-1|TRBJ2-5|TRBD2
TGCAGTGCTAGGACTAGCGGGAGTGACCTGGGGACCCAGTACTTC
CSARTSGSDLGTQYF
>once|TRBV30|TRBJ2-7|-
TGTGCCAGCAAGGCCAATCTCTCGGGGGAGCAGTACTTC
CASKANLSGEQYF
>-|TRBV30|TRBJ2-6|-
TGTGCCTGGAGTGAAGGGGTCTGGGGGGCCAACGTCCTGACTTTC
CAWSEGVWGANVLTF
>once|TRBV12-3/TRBV12-4|TRBJ2-7|-
TGTGCCAGCAGCCCCGGGACACCGGGTACCTACGAGCAGTACTTC
CASSPGTPGTYEQYF
>-|TRBV6-2/TRBV6-3|TRBJ1-1|TRBD1
TGTGCCAGCAGTTACCCCTCGGGACAGGTGAACACTGAAGCTTTCTTT
CASSYPSGQVNTEAFF
>many|TRBV3-1|TRBJ1-1|-
TGTGCCAGCAGCCGTGGGAAGAATGAAGCTTTCTTT
CASSRGKNEAFF
>-|TRBV12-3/TRBV12-4|TRBJ2-5|-
TGTGCCAGCACCAGACAATCTGGGGAGACCCAGTACTTC
CASTRQSGETQYF
>few|TRBV6-5|TRBJ2-2|-
TGTGCCAGCAGTTTGGGTGGGAGTATCGGGGAGCTGTTTTTT
CASSLGGSIGELFF
>-|TRBV6-1|TRBJ2-5|-
TGTGCCAGCAGGGGAGCAGGGGTACAGACCCAGTACTTC
CASRGAGVQTQYF
>many|TRBV6-2/TRBV6-3|TRBJ2-7|-
TGTGCCAGCAGTTCAGGCGGGTTCCCAAGCTCCTACGAGCAGTACTTC
CASSSGGFPSSYEQYF
>once|TRBV28|TRBJ2-7|-
TGTGCCAGCAGTTACGACAGGTCACTCTACGAGCAGTACTTC
CASSYDRSLYEQYF
>many|TRBV6-5|TRBJ1-1|-
TGTGCCAGCAGGGTGGCGAACACTGAAGCTTTCTTT
CASRVANTEAFF
>-|TRBV6-1|TRBJ2-1|TRBD2
TGTGCCAGCAGTGAAACTAGCGGGAGATCCCGGCAGTTCTTC
CASSETSGRSRQFF
>-|TRBV27|TRBJ1-2|-
TGTGCCAGCAGTTCTATTCAAGCTAACTATGGCTACACCTTC
CASSSIQANYGYTF
>many|TRBV15|TRBJ2-7|-
TGTGCCACCAGCGATAGAAGGGGGAGTGGTTACGAGCAGTACTTC
CATSDRRGSGYEQYF
>-|TRBV7-8|TRBJ1-5|-
TGTGCCAGCAGCTTAGCGGCTCAGTTTGTGATACAGCCCCAGCATTTT
CASSLAAQFVIQPQHF
>many|TRBV4-3|TRBJ2-5|-
TGCGCCAGCAGCCAAGGTATTGGGGGAGAGACCCAGTACTTC
CASSQGIGGETQYF
>few|TRBV27|TRBJ2-7|TRBD1
TGTGCCAGCACCCAGGGACAGGGGGTCTACGAGCAGTACTTC
CASTQGQGVYEQYF
>many|TRBV20-1|TRBJ2-7|-
TGCAGTGCTAGATCATCTGGTGGCAGCTACGAGCAGTACTTC
CSARSSGGSYEQYF
>-|TRBV7-2|TRBJ2-2|-
TGTGCCAGCAGCTCCTCGAGACTAGCCGGGGAGCTGTTTTTT
CASSSSRLAGELFF
>many|TRBV6-5|TRBJ2-7|-
TGTGCCAGCAGTTACTACGGGCTCTACGAGCAGTACTTC
CASSYYGLYEQYF
>once|TRBV28|TRBJ1-1|TRBD1
TGTGCCAGCAGTTTCGGGACAGGGTTCGGGACTGAAGCTTTCTTT
CASSFGTGFGTEAFF
>many|TRBV20-1|TRBJ2-5|TRBD2
TGCAGTGCTAGACTAGCGGGAGATCTAGAGACCCAGTACTTC
CSARLAGDLETQYF
>-|TRBV27|TRBJ1-5|-
TGTGCCAGCAGTTTCGGGCAGAACAATCAGCCCCAGCATTTT
CASSFGQNNQPQHF
>many|TRBV6-5|TRBJ1-2|TRBD1
TGTGCCAGCAGGGGGGACAGGAGCCGGTATGGCTACACCTTC
CASRGDRSRYGYTF
>many|TRBV20-1|TRBJ2-2|TRBD1
TGCAGTGCTAGAGGGACAGGGGGCAACACCGGGGAGCTGTTTTTT
CSARGTGGNTGELFF
>-|TRBV6-5|TRBJ2-7|-
TGTGCCAGCAGTTACGACGGGACAAAGAACGAGCAGTACTTC
CASSYDGTKNEQYF
>-|TRBV7-2|TRBJ2-5|TRBD2
TGTGCCAGCAGCCCAGCCCTAGCGGGAGATGGGGAGACCCAGTACTTC
CASSPALAGDGETQYF
>-|TRBV6-1|TRBJ2-2|-
TGTGCCAGCACTACACCTAATACCGGGGAGCTGTTTTTT
CASTTPNTGELFF
>many|TRBV6-2/TRBV6-3|TRBJ2-7|TRBD2
TGTGCCAGCAGTTACAGGGGTGTAGCGGGAGCCTACGAGCAGTACTTC
CASSYRGVAGAYEQYF
>-|TRBV27|TRBJ2-7|TRBD2
TGTGCCAGCAGGAGACTTTTAAAGCGGGGGCCCCCGCGCTACGAGCAGTACTTC
CASRRLLKRGPPRYEQYF
>many|TRBV30|TRBJ2-7|-
TGTGCCTGGAGTGGGGCGGCTTACTACGAGCAGTACTTC
CAWSGAAYYEQYF
>many|TRBV20-1|TRBJ2-7|-
TGCAGTGCTAGGTTGTTTACCTCCTACGAGCAGTACTTC
CSARLFTSYEQYF
>many|TRBV19|TRBJ2-4|-
TGTGCCCCCACCCGGGCCAGGGAGCCTCTCTGCAAAAACATTCAGTACTTC
CAPTRAREPLCKNIQYF
>-|TRBV12-3/TRBV12-4|TRBJ1-2|TRBD1
TGTGCCAGCACCAAAAGGGCAGGGGGAGACTATGGCTACACCTTC
CASTKRAGGDYGYTF
>-|TRBV11-2|TRBJ1-6|-
TGTGCCAGCAGCTTGGACAGAGGTTCACCCCTCCACTTT
CASSLDRGSPLHF
>once|TRBV2|TRBJ2-7|-
TGTGCCACCAGTGGGGAGTCCTACGAGCAGTACTTC
CATSGESYEQYF
>-|TRBV7-2|TRBJ2-5|-
TGTGCCAGCAGCTTACTCCGGGGGGCCGGGGAGACCCAGTACTTC
CASSLLRGAGETQYF
>many|TRBV30|TRBJ1-5|-
TGTGCCTGGAGTGGTATAGGGGATCAAAGAGGGCAGCCCCAGCATTTT
CAWSGIGDQRGQPQHF
>-|TRBV12-3/TRBV12-4|TRBJ1-6|-
TGTGCCAGCAGTTTAGGGAGGGCTTATAATTCACCCCTCCACTTT
CASSLGRAYNSPLHF
>-|TRBV20-1|TRBJ2-5|TRBD2
TGCAGTGCTGGGCCTAGCGGGAGTGTGGAGGAGACCCAGTACTTC
CSAGPSGSVEETQYF
>many|TRBV7-9|TRBJ1-2|-
TGTGCCAGCAGCCAATTACAGGCAGGGGCGCATGGCTACGCCTTC
CASSQLQAGAHGYAF
>-|TRBV12-3/TRBV12-4|TRBJ1-1|-
TGTGCCAGCAGCCACTACGCGACAGTAGTCACTGAAGCTTTCTTT
CASSHYATVVTEAFF
>many|TRBV28|TRBJ2-7|TRBD1
TGTGCCAGCAGACCGACCGGGACAGGGCTATACGAGCAGTACTTC
CASRPTGTGLYEQYF
>many|TRBV28|TRBJ1-1|-
TGTGCCAGCAGTTTATCACCAGGGAGGACTGAAGCTTTCTTT
CASSLSPGRTEAFF
>many|TRBV12-3/TRBV12-4|TRBJ1-5|-
TGTGCCAGCAGTACCGGGACGCCTAGCAATCAGCCCCAGCATTTT
CASSTGTPSNQPQHF
>-|TRBV20-1|TRBJ1-1|TRBD1
TGCAGTGCCAACAGGGGCGGGCGGACTGAAGCTTTCTTT
CSANRGGRTEAFF
>many|TRBV5-1|TRBJ2-7|TRBD2
TGCGCCAGCAGCTCGACTAGCGGGGGATCCCCTTCTTACGAGCAGTACTTC
CASSSTSGGSPSYEQYF
>-|TRBV15|TRBJ2-6|-
TGTGCCACCAGCACCTATTCTGGGGCCAACGTCCTGACTTTC
CATSTYSGANVLTF
>few|TRBV27|TRBJ1-1|-
TGTGCCAGCAGTTTCGGAACGGGCCTGGGGACTGAAGCTTTCTTT
CASSFGTGLGTEAFF
>many|TRBV7-9|TRBJ2-5|TRBD1
TGTGCCAGCAGCCTTGGACAGGGAGAGACCCAGTACTTC
CASSLGQGETQYF
>-|TRBV7-8|TRBJ2-5|TRBD2
TGTGCCAGCAGCTGGCCGGGTAGCGGGGGGTTTGGGACCCAGTACTTC
CASSWPGSGGFGTQYF
>many|TRBV20-1|TRBJ2-7|TRBD2
TGCAGTGTTCCCGGGACTAGCGGGAGACCGTGGGAGCAGTACTTC
CSVPGTSGRPWEQYF
>many|TRBV7-2|TRBJ2-7|-
TGTGCCAGCAGCCACACCTACGAGCAGTACTTC
CASSHTYEQYF
>-|TRBV7-3|TRBJ2-2|TRBD2
TGTGCCAGCAGCTCCTCCGGGAGCGGGATAGGGAACACCGGGGAGCTGTTTTTT
CASSSSGSGIGNTGELFF
>many|TRBV20-1|TRBJ2-7|TRBD2
TGCAGTGCTGAAGGACTAGCGGGCAACTACGAGCAGTACTTC
CSAEGLAGNYEQYF